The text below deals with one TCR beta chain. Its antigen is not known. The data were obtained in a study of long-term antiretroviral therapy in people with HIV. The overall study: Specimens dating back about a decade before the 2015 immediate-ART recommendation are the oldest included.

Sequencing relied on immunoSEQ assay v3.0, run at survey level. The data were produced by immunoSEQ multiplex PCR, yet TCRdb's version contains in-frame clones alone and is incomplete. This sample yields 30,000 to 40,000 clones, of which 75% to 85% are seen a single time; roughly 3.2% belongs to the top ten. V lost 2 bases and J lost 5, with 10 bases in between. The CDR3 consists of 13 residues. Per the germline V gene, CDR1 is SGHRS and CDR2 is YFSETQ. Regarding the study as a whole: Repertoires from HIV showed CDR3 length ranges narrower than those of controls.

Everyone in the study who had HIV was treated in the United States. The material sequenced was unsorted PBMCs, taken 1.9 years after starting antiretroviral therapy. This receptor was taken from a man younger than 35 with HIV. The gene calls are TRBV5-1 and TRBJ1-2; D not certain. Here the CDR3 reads CASSFHDNYGYTF. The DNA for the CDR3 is TGCGCCAGCAGCTTCCATGACAATTATGGCTACACCTTC.